The 28 T cell receptor beta chains reported below all come from one sample, sequenced in a study of beta chain features in type 1 diabetes. Since all of the isolated RNA was reverse transcribed, expressed TCRB transcripts were what got sequenced. Profiling relied on immunoSEQ multiplex PCR, and the TCRdb table lists in-frame clones only, not all of them. The sample has roughly 140,000 clones, over 8.5% seen once. Sample: central memory CD4+ T cells from blood. Every receptor here comes from a man younger than 35 in good health.

CDR3 coding DNA: TGTGCCAGCAGTGCAAGACGGCCGAGGGACTATGGCTACACCTTC. Its protein product is CASSARRPRDYGYTF. The chain recombines TRBV2 with TRBJ1-2; D uncertain. Trimming pared 4 bases from V and 3 bases from J, leaving 15 bases between. CDR3 length: 15 amino acids. The germline V gene encodes CDR1 SNHLY and CDR2 FYNNEI. Full variable domain (remainder filled in from reference TRBV2 and TRBJ1-2): EPEVTQTPSHQVTQMGQEVILRCVPISNHLYFYWYRQILGQKVEFLVSFYNNEISEKSEIFDDQFSVERPDGSNFTLKIRSTKLEDSAMYFCASSARRPRDYGYTFGSGTRLTVV.

This chain links TRBV5-6 with TRBJ2-5; D might be TRBD1 (6 bases). The CDR3 has 14 residues. V was pared by 2 bases and J by 7 bases, with 15 bases between. Germline V gene lookup returns CDR1 SGHDT and CDR2 YYEEEE. For the CDR3, the DNA is TGTGCCAGCAGCTTAGGACAGAGGTCCGGGACCCAGTACTTC. It encodes CASSLGQRSGTQYF.

This clone showed up just a few times. The rearrangement links TRBV7-9 to TRBJ2-3; 10 nucleotides align to TRBD1. Per germline, CDR1 SEHNR and CDR2 FQNEAQ (reference sequence). With 4 bases clipped from V and 4 bases from J, the junction kept 8 bases outside the gene matches. The CDR3 covers 16 residues. In nucleotides, the CDR3 is TGTGCCAGCAGCTCCGTAACCGGGACAGGGGCAGATACGCAGTATTTT. This encodes CASSSVTGTGADTQYF.

CDR3 amino acids: CASSPQGRSYNSPLHF. The DNA for the CDR3 is TGTGCCAGCAGCCCACAGGGAAGGTCCTATAATTCACCCCTCCACTTT. The chain employs TRBV6-6 and TRBJ1-6; possible D gene TRBD1, 6 bases. Deletions cut 6 bases from V and 1 base from J, with 13 bases between. CDR3 size: 16 residues. From germline, CDR1 is MNHNY and CDR2 SVGAGI (reference sequence).

This clone was seen a handful of times. The chain is built from TRBV21-1 and TRBJ2-2; the table assigns TRBD2, which was not confirmed against the DNA. TRBV21-1 is reported as a pseudogene. The CDR3 has 18 residues. The CDR3 DNA reads TGTGCCAGCAGCAAAGGGACTAGCGGGCCTACGAACACCGGGGAGCTGTTTTTT. Its protein product is CASSKGTSGPTNTGELFF.

This clone has more than one count but fewer than ten. In nucleotides, the CDR3 is TGTGCCAGCACCTGGGACAGTTATGGCTACACCTTC. Its protein is CASTWDSYGYTF. The rearrangement links TRBV7-9 to TRBJ1-2; 7 bases line up with TRBD1. The CDR3 sequence is 12 residues long. The germline CDR1 and CDR2 sequences are SEHNR and FQNEAQ (reference sequence). Germline trimming cut 7 bases from V and 5 bases from J; bases unmatched to any gene: 4.

This clone was detected only a few times. The rearrangement uses TRBV27 and TRBJ2-4, with D maybe TRBD2 (5 bases). V shed 5 bases and J shed 0 bases, with 11 bases lying between them. This CDR3 contains 15 residues. Germline V gene lookup returns CDR1 MNHEY and CDR2 SMNVEV (reference sequence). The CDR3: CASSPRTEAKNIQYF. The CDR3 nucleotides read TGTGCCAGCAGTCCCCGGACTGAAGCCAAAAACATTCAGTACTTC.

This clone has only a few counts. The chain combines TRBV4-2 with TRBJ2-6; D unclear. Germline V CDR1 and CDR2: LGHNA, YNFKEQ. V was cut by 0 bases and J by 0 bases, with 12 bases left in between. The CDR3 extends over 18 amino acids. CDR3 DNA sequence: TGTGCCAGCAGCCAAGATCTTACTGCTAGCTCTGGGGCCAACGTCCTGACTTTC. Translation: CASSQDLTASSGANVLTF.

J is TRBJ2-2 and V is TRBV19; 10 nucleotides match TRBD2. The CDR3 contains 16 residues. Per the germline V gene, CDR1 is LNHDA and CDR2 is SQIVND (reference sequence). The ends lost 3 bases at V and 5 bases at J; junction bases unmatched: 6. The CDR3 DNA is TGTGCCAGTAGTATTTTAGCGGGAGGAAGGACCGGGGAGCTGTTTTTT. Amino acid sequence: CASSILAGGRTGELFF. Drawing the rest from reference TRBV19 and TRBJ2-2, the complete variable domain is DGGITQSPKYLFRKEGQNVTLSCEQNLNHDAMYWYRQDPGQGLRLIYYSQIVNDFQKGDIAEGYSVSREKKESFPLTVTSAQKNPTAFYLCASSILAGGRTGELFFGEGSRLTVL.

The chain couples TRBV13 to TRBJ1-3; possibly TRBD1 for D (5 bases). V dropped 6 bases and J dropped 1 base, with 13 bases sitting between them. Per germline, CDR1 PRHDT and CDR2 FYEKMQ (reference sequence). The CDR3 has 15 amino acids. The CDR3 DNA sequence: TGTGCCAGCAGGTCGGCAGGGTTTTCTGGAAACACCATATATTTT. As protein: CASRSAGFSGNTIYF.

The chain combines TRBV30 with TRBJ1-6, with 7 bases lining up with TRBD1. CDR1 is GTSNPN and CDR2 is SVGIG in the germline V gene (reference sequence). The CDR3 is made up of 15 amino acids. J gave up 7 bases and V 0 bases, and 6 bases lay outside the gene matches. CDR3 nucleotide sequence: TGTGCCTGGAGTGTAGATGACAGGGAAAATTCACCCCTCCACTTT. Residues: CAWSVDDRENSPLHF.

The table lists this clone with a few counts. The rearrangement joins TRBV5-1 to TRBJ2-1, with TRBD2 identical over 9 bases. This CDR3 spans 15 amino acids. With 8 bases clipped from V and 10 bases from J, the junction kept 16 bases outside the gene matches. Germline V gives CDR1 SGHRS, CDR2 YFSETQ. The CDR3 loop is CASESGRPPKGEQFF. CDR3 nucleotide sequence: TGCGCCAGTGAAAGCGGGAGGCCTCCAAAGGGGGAGCAGTTCTTC.

The chain links TRBV15 to TRBJ2-3; 7 nucleotides agree with TRBD1. The germline V gene encodes CDR1 LNHNV and CDR2 YYDKDF (reference sequence). The CDR3 is 18 amino acids. V lost 0 bases and J lost 2; bases outside the gene matches: 11. CDR3 in amino acids: CATSRDRRLTGTTDTQYF. The DNA of the CDR3 is TGTGCCACCAGCAGAGATAGGCGGTTGACAGGGACCACAGATACGCAGTATTTT.

This sequence joins TRBV9 and TRBJ2-1; D uncertain. The CDR3 has 13 residues. The V end lost 0 bases, the J end lost 8 bases, and 9 bases lay between the germline ends. Germline V gene lookup returns CDR1 SGDLS and CDR2 YYNGEE. The CDR3 bases are TGTGCCAGCAGCGTAGCGGCCAGCTATGAGCAGTTCTTC. The encoded protein is CASSVAASYEQFF.

This clone came up many times. The chain uses TRBV29-1 and TRBJ2-4; 10 bases match TRBD1. The germline V gene has CDR1 SQVTM and CDR2 ANQGSEA. J was trimmed by 0 bases and V by 6 bases; bases with no gene match: 2. The length of the CDR3 is 14 residues. CDR3 bases: TGCAGCGTCCGGACAGGGGGAGCCAAAAACATTCAGTACTTC. This gives the protein CSVRTGGAKNIQYF.

This clone has a handful of counts. This chain uses TRBV7-9 with TRBJ2-5; D unresolved. CDR3 length equals 14 residues. CDR1 SEHNR and CDR2 FQNEAQ come from the germline V gene (reference sequence). Between the trimmed V and J ends, which lost 4 bases and 7 bases, there was a span of 16 bases. The CDR3 nucleotides are TGTGCCAGCAGCTCGCTTTACGGAGCCGGGACCCAGTACTTC. The encoded protein is CASSSLYGAGTQYF.

The chain has TRBV2 and TRBJ2-2, with TRBD1 as a possible D gene (7 bases). Trimming took off 8 bases at V and 0 bases at J, with 10 bases between the two ends. Germline CDR1 and CDR2: SNHLY and FYNNEI. The CDR3 consists of 14 residues. The CDR3 here is CASQGGANTGELFF. CDR3 coding DNA: TGTGCCAGCCAGGGGGGCGCGAACACCGGGGAGCTGTTTTTT.

This clone occurred a few times. The rearrangement links TRBV5-4 to TRBJ1-2, with TRBD1 identical over 9 bases. V lost 4 bases and J lost 4; bases outside the gene matches: 5. CDR3 length equals 14 residues. The germline V gene encodes CDR1 SGHNT and CDR2 YYREEE (reference sequence). The CDR3 here is CASSSGDRAYGYTF. Here the CDR3 DNA reads TGTGCCAGCAGCAGCGGGGACAGGGCCTATGGCTACACCTTC.

There are a few counts of this clone. V and J are TRBV5-1 and TRBJ2-3; weak D call: TRBD1 (6 bases). Germline V gene data show CDR1 as SGHRS and CDR2 as YFSETQ. The CDR3 length is 13 residues. V was cut by 4 bases and J by 8 bases, with 14 bases left in between. CDR3 region: CASSRGQSGTQYF. CDR3 DNA sequence: TGCGCCAGCAGCCGCGGACAGTCGGGTACGCAGTATTTT.

This clone was seen only a few times. The chain carries TRBV29-1 and TRBJ2-7; no clear D. Germline CDR1 is SQVTM and CDR2 is ANQGSEA. V dropped 7 bases and J dropped 1 base, with 14 bases sitting between them. The CDR3 sequence is 13 residues long. The chain's CDR3 is CSGARAVSYEQYF. The CDR3 DNA reads TGCAGCGGTGCTAGGGCAGTTTCCTACGAGCAGTACTTC.

The V and J genes are TRBV29-1 and TRBJ1-2; weak D call: TRBD1 (5 bases). CDR1 SQVTM and CDR2 ANQGSEA come from the germline V gene. V lost 7 bases to trimming and J lost 0 bases, with 12 bases between them. The CDR3 length is 13 residues. CDR3 in DNA: TGCAGCGGCCTGACAGATACTAACTATGGCTACACCTTC. Translation: CSGLTDTNYGYTF. Combining the CDR3 with reference TRBV29-1 and TRBJ1-2 gives the whole variable domain SAVISQKPSRDICQRGTSLTIQCQVDSQVTMMFWYRQQPGQSLTLIATANQGSEATYESGFVIDKFPISRPNLTFSTLTVSNMSPEDSSIYLCSGLTDTNYGYTFGSGTRLTVV.

This clone appeared a few times. This chain connects TRBV2 to TRBJ2-3, with D maybe TRBD1 (6 bases). The germline V gene has CDR1 SNHLY and CDR2 FYNNEI. Trimming removed 8 bases at V and 6 bases at J, with 12 bases between. CDR3 size: 12 residues. For the CDR3, the DNA is TGTGCCAGCCTCAGGACAGACGATACGCAGTATTTT. As protein: CASLRTDDTQYF.

This rearrangement joins TRBV27 to TRBJ2-7; tentatively, D is TRBD1 or TRBD2 (6 bases each). The germline gives CDR1 MNHEY, CDR2 SMNVEV (reference sequence). CDR3 size: 12 residues. V dropped 3 bases and J dropped 8 bases, with 11 bases sitting between them. The CDR3 DNA reads as TGTGCCAGCAGTTTTAAGGGGGGTCAGCAGTACTTC. This encodes CASSFKGGQQYF.

The V call is TRBV7-2, the J call TRBJ2-5, with D tentatively TRBD1 or TRBD2 (5 bases each). The V end was cut by 1 base, the J end by 5 bases, with 14 bases between. The CDR3 is made up of 15 amino acids. CDR1 is SGHTA, CDR2 FQGNSA, per germline. CDR3 protein: CASSLGLGVAETQYF. The CDR3 DNA follows: TGTGCCAGCAGCTTAGGCTTGGGGGTCGCGGAGACCCAGTACTTC.

This clone was recorded a few times. The rearrangement joins TRBV21-1 to TRBJ2-1; the table gives TRBD2 as D, unverified against the DNA. TRBV21-1 is a known pseudogene. CDR3 length: 18 amino acids. The CDR3 spells CASSPPGGASGRYNEQFF. In DNA, the CDR3 is TGTGCCAGCAGCCCCCCAGGGGGGGCTAGCGGGAGGTACAATGAGCAGTTCTTC.

As DNA, the CDR3 is TGTGCCAGCAGCTTCGTCGAGGTCCGGGAGACCCAGTACTTC. It specifies CASSFVEVRETQYF. The V and J genes are TRBV5-4 and TRBJ2-5; D remains unclear. The CDR3 runs 14 residues. Trimming pared 2 bases from V and 5 bases from J, leaving 13 bases between. Germline loops: CDR1 SGHNT, CDR2 YYREEE (reference sequence).

V usage is TRBV28 and J usage is TRBJ2-5; 9 nucleotides align to TRBD2. Trimming cost V 5 bases and J 5 bases; bases outside gene matches: 3. Germline V gives CDR1 MDHEN, CDR2 SYDVKM. The CDR3 sequence is 13 residues long. In DNA, the CDR3 is TGTGCCAGCAGTGGGACTAGCCGTGAGACCCAGTACTTC. Its protein is CASSGTSRETQYF.

A few counts support this clone. The CDR3 loop reads CASTPGQRMNTEAFF. CDR3 bases: TGTGCCAGTACCCCGGGACAGAGGATGAACACTGAAGCTTTCTTT. The V and J genes are TRBV19 and TRBJ1-1; the match to TRBD1 covers 7 bases. Germline CDR1 reads LNHDA; CDR2 reads SQIVND (reference sequence). V dropped 7 bases and J dropped 0; count of bases not matched to a gene: 8. This CDR3 spans 15 amino acids. The variable domain in full, completed from reference TRBV19 and TRBJ1-1, reads DGGITQSPKYLFRKEGQNVTLSCEQNLNHDAMYWYRQDPGQGLRLIYYSQIVNDFQKGDIAEGYSVSREKKESFPLTVTSAQKNPTAFYLCASTPGQRMNTEAFFGQGTRLTVV.